The present entry profiles one T cell receptor (beta chain) with its context. The antigen is undetermined. A 5'RACE reaction primed in the constant segment made cDNA libraries of TCR alpha and TCR beta, and these carried sample barcodes and UMIs. TCRdb re-derived calls from the 5' RACE reads in MiXCR, one entry per CDR3 protein. The sample lists approximately 570,000 distinct CDR3 sequences, about 20% occurring once. The sample is drawn from a study of T-cell memory formation after mild COVID-19. The wider study: Clustering of TCRs was largely donor specific.

Broader study findings: Clones shrinking between day 15 and 85 showed a balanced CD4/CD8 split, and those that grew later tilted toward CD4+. Several responding clones turned up in pre-infection memory, indicating that cross-reactive memory may have taken part.

CDR3 size: 16 residues. V was shortened by 2 bases and J by 1 base, with 14 bases between the two germline ends. This TCR came from an adult woman who had mild COVID-19 (a few samples of this study predate the infection). Cell type and time point are not known. V usage is TRBV12-3 or TRBV12-4 and J usage is TRBJ1-1; D remains unclear. Material for sequencing was PBMCs or a T cell subset sorted from them (not recorded which). CDR3 DNA sequence: TGTGCCAGCAGTTTATCGGGGAACAGAGCGAACACTGAAGCTTTCTTT. Translated: CASSLSGNRANTEAFF.